Shown below are 2 T cell receptor beta chains from a single sample sequenced in a study of T cells in Graves' hyperthyroidism and ophthalmopathy. Researchers amplified the TCR beta CDR3 regions from RNA transcripts. The HTBI primer set drove a first-round RT-PCR of the TCR CDR3. MiXCR, run by TCRdb on the multiplex PCR reads, gives a single entry per CDR3 protein. This sample has approximately 300,000 distinct CDR3 sequences; approximately 15% occur once, and the top ten carry over 50%. Specimen: blood. These receptors were taken from a woman in her sixties or seventies with Graves' ophthalmopathy.

J is TRBJ2-2 and V is TRBV3-1, with D tentatively TRBD1 (6 bases). The CDR3 covers 16 residues. Trimming stripped 3 bases from V and 2 bases from J, with 13 bases between. Germline V CDR1 and CDR2: LGHDT, YNNKEL (reference sequence). CDR3 sequence: CASSQPGTPNTGELFF. The CDR3 DNA follows: TGTGCCAGCAGCCAGCCCGGGACACCCAACACCGGGGAGCTGTTTTTT.

This clonotype came up many times. The V and J genes are TRBV29-1 and TRBJ2-7; D is uncertain. V was clipped by 5 bases and J by 0 bases, with 8 bases between them. Germline CDR1 and CDR2: SQVTM and ANQGSEA. The CDR3 sequence is 12 residues long. CDR3 coding DNA: TGCAGCGTTCTCTGGAGCTCCTACGAGCAGTACTTC. Protein product: CSVLWSSYEQYF.